Listed below are T cell receptor beta chains from one sample, sequenced in a study of OX40 agonist ivuxolimab in advanced cancers. Data came from immunoSEQ multiplex PCR; TCRdb stores just in-frame clones and leaves some out. This table has under 65,000 clones, 80% to 95% appearing once. The material sequenced was CD4+ or CD8+ T cells sorted from blood, taken in a trial of the OX40 agonist ivuxolimab. The receptors come from an adult with an advanced solid tumor such as melanoma, head and neck, liver or kidney cancer. The CDR3 runs from the conserved cysteine through the conserved F or W. Fields, in order: V gene, CDR3 protein.

>TRBV18
CASSDMNTEAFF
>TRBV12-5
CASGPGPGGETQYF
>TRBV6-5
CASSFGQGPDTQYF
>TRBV19
CASSGIETGHQETQYF
>TRBV29-1
CSVGQVYEQYF
>TRBV1
CTSCAQSRANVLTF
>TRBV5-5
CASSRADRDDEKLFF
>TRBV18
CASQTVNTEAFF
>TRBV4-2
CASSQYRGYNEQFF
>TRBV2
CASSVSGSNQPQHF
>TRBV5-1
CASSARQGGGREQYF
>TRBV18
CASSPLGGLVGELFF
>TRBV5-1
CASSLVSQNTEAFF
>TRBV29-1
CSVAQGPSAIYF
>TRBV11-2
CASSFLRGRRSGELFF
>TRBV7-8
CASRSYRGEGGSPLHF
>TRBV28
CASSFPGQGLLTDTQYF
>TRBV7-9
CASSLQSWETQYF
>TRBV9
CASSLQGVLVNEQFF
>TRBV5-4
CASSLGEETQYF
>TRBV7-9
CASSFRGISNEKLFF
>TRBV20-1
CSARGLDGYTF
>TRBV25-1
CASSEGGAGTQYF
>TRBV28
CGSDRGLDEQFF
>TRBV6-5
CASSSTGSYTGELFF
>TRBV4-1
CASSPRGVLSPYNEQFF
>TRBV9
CASSVGGGGNTIYF
>TRBV4-2
CASSQDVGLAGGPEETQYF
>TRBV6-5
CATLGDGYGYTF
>TRBV27
CASRLVLGSTDTQYF
>TRBV5-8
CASSPDRGSGNTIYF
>TRBV28
CASSSPEYSNQPQHF
>TRBV11-2
CASSSFRGVRNTEAFF
>TRBV19
CASSMTLGGQSQYF
>TRBV6-6
CASSLRAGAIYEQYF
>TRBV4-1
CASSFTGPPQGGTQYF
>TRBV29-1
CSVDGAGRYEQYF